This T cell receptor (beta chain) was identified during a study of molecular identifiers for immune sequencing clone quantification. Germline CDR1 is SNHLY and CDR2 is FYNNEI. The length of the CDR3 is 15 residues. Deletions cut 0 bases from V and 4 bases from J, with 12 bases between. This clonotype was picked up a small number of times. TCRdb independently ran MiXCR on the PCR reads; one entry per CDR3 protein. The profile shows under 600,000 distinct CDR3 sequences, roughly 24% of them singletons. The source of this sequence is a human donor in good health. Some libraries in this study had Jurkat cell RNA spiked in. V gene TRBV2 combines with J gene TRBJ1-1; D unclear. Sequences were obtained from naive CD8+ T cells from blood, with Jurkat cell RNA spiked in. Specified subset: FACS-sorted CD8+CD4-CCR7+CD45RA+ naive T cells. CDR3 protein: CASSEALSVGTEAFF. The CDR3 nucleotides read TGTGCCAGCAGTGAAGCGCTTTCAGTGGGCACTGAAGCTTTCTTT.